This T cell receptor beta chain was identified during a study of T-cell memory formation after mild COVID-19. This clonotype came up a few times. The germline gives CDR1 MNHEY, CDR2 SVGAGI. The CDR3 is 15 residues long. With 0 bases clipped from V and 2 bases from J, the junction kept 2 bases outside the gene matches. Via MiXCR, TCRdb re-called the 5' RACE reads, giving one row per CDR3 protein. The table lists some 69,000 distinct CDR3 sequences, around 17% of them singletons. The clonotype originates from an adult woman who had mild COVID-19 (a few samples of this study predate the infection). Cell type and time point are not known. Sequencing was carried out using PBMCs or a T cell subset sorted from them (not recorded which). The gene calls are TRBV6-5 and TRBJ2-7; TRBD2 matches at 9 bases. CDR3 in amino acids: CASSYSAGGTYEQYF. The CDR3 bases are TGTGCCAGCAGTTACTCTGCGGGAGGGACCTACGAGCAGTACTTC.